The entry below gives a single T cell receptor (beta chain) sequence along with its context. In the authors' workflow: Quantification of nucleated cells was approximated via reference gene primer amplification. The assay was immunoSEQ multiplex PCR, and TCRdb's table has in-frame clones only and misses some. That table furnishes V, J and clone size, whereas the DNA furnished D and trimming. The table lists 70,000 or so clones, 86% of them singletons. The CDR3 is 15 amino acids. Unmatched junction bases numbered 7, after V lost 4 bases and J lost 7 bases. CDR1 and CDR2 from the germline V gene are MNHNY and SVGAGI (reference sequence). This entry comes from a study of blood T cell repertoires in COVID-19.

V is TRBV6-6 and J is TRBJ2-1, with 10 bases identical to TRBD1. The sequence was obtained from a man aged 25 to 45 with acute or convalescent COVID-19. The sequenced sample was peripheral blood. Written as DNA, the CDR3 is TGTGCCAGCAGTTGGACAGGGGGTGACCTTAATGAGCAGTTCTTC. It is translated as CASSWTGGDLNEQFF.